The clone carrying this T cell receptor beta chain showed up just once. The method was immunoSEQ multiplex PCR; TCRdb's version includes in-frame clones alone and lacks a portion of them. In the table there are around 250,000 clones, around 90% of which are singletons. Losses at the gene ends were 6 bases for V and 0 bases for J; bases not matched to a gene: 4. The CDR3 length is 16 residues. The germline gives CDR1 ENHRY, CDR2 SYGVKD. The data originate from a study of blood T cell repertoires in COVID-19. About the study: There were acute and convalescent COVID-19 samples, and they came from the United States, Italy and Spain.

The chain is built from TRBV10-3 and TRBJ2-3; TRBD2 aligns across 12 bases. The sample consisted of peripheral blood. This receptor was identified in a woman aged 40 to 50 who had recovered from COVID-19. The CDR3 DNA reads TGTGCCATCAGGGGGACTAGCGGGCTTAGCACAGATACGCAGTATTTT. Protein product: CAIRGTSGLSTDTQYF.